This T cell receptor beta chain appears in the sequencing data of a study of blood T cell repertoires in COVID-19 (dated by TCRdb to 2019 to 2021). For context, the study as a whole: Collaborator samples came from the United States, Italy and Spain and covered acute and convalescent phases of COVID-19. Where HLA class I and class II types were available, the types were taken from metadata supplied by the sample provider, not from assay-based typing. The dataset comprised deeply sampled blood TCRbeta repertoires from subjects exposed to, actively infected with, or recovered from COVID-19. Nearly every sample came with metadata listing a de-identified subject ID, COVID-19 status, age in years and sex. The repertoires were made available in a free public database intended to serve as a resource for research on the immune response to SARS-CoV-2. Samples came from the ongoing ImmuneRACE study (first 160 participants) plus 1,254 subjects from 6 global collaborators. The material from the prospective study consisted of cDNA or gDNA derived from T cells, B-cell-depleted T cells, or PBMCs.

Worth noting for this clone: Its antigen is not yet known. Base quality data are lacking; no much larger clone is found one base away.

The immunoSEQ Assay, a bias-controlled multiplex PCR, was used to amplify TCRbeta CDR3 regions from genomic DNA. The paper's data handling went like this. The number of nucleated cells in each sample was estimated by amplification of reference gene primers within the assay. To quantify the absolute abundance of each unique TCRbeta CDR3 rearrangement, sequence reads were collapsed and filtered. For each sample, productive Simpson clonality was calculated as the square root of Simpson's diversity index over productive rearrangements. In TCRdb, the immuneACCESS table is reduced to in-frame sequences with V and J assigned. These tables do not hold every clone; where another copy was compared, an unresolved V gene accounts for under half, and the others remain unexplained. V and J calls and clone size are those listed in that table; D and trimming were worked out from the DNA. Present in this sample are 110,000 or so clones, approximately 85% of which were seen just once. Around 6% of the sample rests with the top ten.

What the study reported, not specific to this receptor: The amount of clinical and demographic metadata varied by source and participant and was provided uncurated.

One collaborating source in Seattle enrolled patients during active infection and followed them longitudinally through the course of disease. Whole blood was collected in K2EDTA tubes by collaborating institutions according to the institutions' own protocols. For TCRbeta analysis, collaborators shipped samples as frozen whole blood, isolated PBMCs, or DNA extracted from either of those sample types. The TCR comes from a woman aged 55-69 years with COVID-19, enrolled during active disease. The specimen was peripheral blood.

The CDR3 sequence is CASSVERSVGAARNTIYF. The DNA sequence follows: TGTGCCAGCAGCGTAGAAAGGTCCGTGGGGGCGGCGAGAAACACCATATATTTT. This receptor chain uses TRBV9 and TRBJ1-3, and perhaps TRBD1 as D gene, on 6 matching bases. The CDR3 holds 18 amino acids from the cysteine to the phenylalanine. Left in the record is the CDR3 DNA by itself, 54 bases read in frame from the first base. Trimming costs V 0 bases and J 5 bases, and their ends lie 21 bases apart. In the germline V gene, CDR1 corresponds to SGDLS and CDR2 to YYNGEE.